A selection of T cell receptor beta chains follows, all from one sample in a study of T cells in Graves' hyperthyroidism and ophthalmopathy. MiXCR, applied by TCRdb to the multiplex PCR reads, yields one record per CDR3 protein. In the table there are approximately 500,000 distinct CDR3 sequences, about 43% of which are singletons. The specimen sequenced was peripheral blood or thyroid tissue (not recorded which). The receptors derive from a woman aged 18-35 years with Graves' hyperthyroidism. Both conserved end residues are part of each CDR3. D genes are given only for firm matches. Size is stated for part of the rows, as once, few or many counts, or as a class when the clone is expanded.

D gene: NA; J gene: TRBJ1-1; clone size: NA; V gene: TRBV9; CDR3 DNA: TGTGCCAGCAGCCTCCGGACGGTCACTGAAGCTTTCTTT; CDR3 protein: CASSLRTVTEAFF
D gene: NA; J gene: TRBJ2-5; clone size: NA; V gene: TRBV20-1; CDR3 DNA: TGCAGTGCTAGCCGGCGGGAAGAGGCCCAGTACTTC; CDR3 protein: CSASRREEAQYF
D gene: NA; J gene: TRBJ2-1; clone size: NA; V gene: TRBV10-1; CDR3 DNA: TGCGCCAGCAGCCAAGGTTCCGGGGGTCCTCGGTACAATGAGCAGTTCTTC; CDR3 protein: CASSQGSGGPRYNEQFF
D gene: NA; J gene: TRBJ2-1; clone size: few; V gene: TRBV20-1; CDR3 DNA: TGCAGTGCTTGGTACGTCAATGAGCAGTTCTTC; CDR3 protein: CSAWYVNEQFF
D gene: TRBD1; J gene: TRBJ1-5; clone size: NA; V gene: TRBV7-2; CDR3 DNA: TGTGCCAGCAGCTTAGTAGGGGACAGGGTCACTCAGCCCCAGCATTTT; CDR3 protein: CASSLVGDRVTQPQHF
D gene: TRBD2; J gene: TRBJ2-1; clone size: NA; V gene: TRBV20-1; CDR3 DNA: TGCAGTGTCACTAGCGGCAACTACAATGAGCAGTTCTTC; CDR3 protein: CSVTSGNYNEQFF
D gene: NA; J gene: TRBJ2-7; clone size: many; V gene: TRBV25-1; CDR3 DNA: TGTGCCAGCAGTGACCCCGGGACACTCCTCGAGCAGTACTTC; CDR3 protein: CASSDPGTLLEQYF
D gene: NA; J gene: TRBJ1-2; clone size: NA; V gene: TRBV20-1; CDR3 DNA: TGCAGTGCTTCCAGCCTTGGCTACACCTTC; CDR3 protein: CSASSLGYTF
D gene: NA; J gene: TRBJ2-7; clone size: NA; V gene: TRBV5-4; CDR3 DNA: TGTGCCAGCAGCTTGGCCCAAGGGGACCACTACGAGCAGTACTTC; CDR3 protein: CASSLAQGDHYEQYF
D gene: NA; J gene: TRBJ1-5; clone size: many; V gene: TRBV5-1; CDR3 DNA: TGCGCCAGCAGATACGACAACGGCGATCAGCCCCAGCATTTT; CDR3 protein: CASRYDNGDQPQHF
D gene: TRBD1; J gene: TRBJ2-3; clone size: many; V gene: TRBV10-3; CDR3 DNA: TGTGCCTCGATGACAGGGGCGGATACGCAGTATTTT; CDR3 protein: CASMTGADTQYF
D gene: NA; J gene: TRBJ2-5; clone size: NA; V gene: TRBV7-9; CDR3 DNA: TGTGCCAGCACCCCCTTTCCAGGGACCCAGTACTTC; CDR3 protein: CASTPFPGTQYF
D gene: TRBD2; J gene: TRBJ2-5; clone size: many; V gene: TRBV24-1; CDR3 DNA: TGTGCCACCAGTGATGTCCAGCGGGAGGAAGAGACCCAGTACTTC; CDR3 protein: CATSDVQREEETQYF
D gene: TRBD1; J gene: TRBJ1-1; clone size: many; V gene: TRBV25-1; CDR3 DNA: TGTGCCAGCAGTGCCGGGACAGGGTGGACTGAAGCTTTCTTT; CDR3 protein: CASSAGTGWTEAFF
D gene: NA; J gene: TRBJ1-2; clone size: many; V gene: TRBV9; CDR3 DNA: TGTGCCAGCAGCGGAACCAACTATGGCTACACCTTC; CDR3 protein: CASSGTNYGYTF
D gene: TRBD1; J gene: TRBJ1-4; clone size: many; V gene: TRBV14; CDR3 DNA: TGTGCCAGCGGCAGACAGGGAATTACACTGTTTTTT; CDR3 protein: CASGRQGITLFF
D gene: TRBD2; J gene: TRBJ2-7; clone size: many; V gene: TRBV5-1; CDR3 DNA: TGCGCCAGCAGCTTGGTGGGCGGGAGTGGCAACGAGCAGTACTTC; CDR3 protein: CASSLVGGSGNEQYF
D gene: NA; J gene: TRBJ1-1; clone size: NA; V gene: TRBV20-1; CDR3 DNA: TGCAGTGCCATTAACGGGTACGCTGAAGCTTTCTTT; CDR3 protein: CSAINGYAEAFF
D gene: TRBD1; J gene: TRBJ1-6; clone size: many; V gene: TRBV29-1; CDR3 DNA: TGCAGCGTAACCGGGACAGACAATAATTCACCCCTCCACTTT; CDR3 protein: CSVTGTDNNSPLHF
D gene: TRBD1; J gene: TRBJ1-5; clone size: many; V gene: TRBV2; CDR3 DNA: TGTGCCAGCAGTTTAAGGGACAGTTTATATCAGCCCCAGCATTTT; CDR3 protein: CASSLRDSLYQPQHF
D gene: NA; J gene: TRBJ1-3; clone size: many; V gene: TRBV6-1; CDR3 DNA: TGTGCCAGCAGTGAAGGACGAGCAACCATATATTTT; CDR3 protein: CASSEGRATIYF
D gene: NA; J gene: TRBJ1-5; clone size: NA; V gene: TRBV12-3/TRBV12-4; CDR3 DNA: TGTGCCAGCAGTCACGAGGGGGACACATCTCAGCCCCAGCATTTT; CDR3 protein: CASSHEGDTSQPQHF
D gene: NA; J gene: TRBJ1-2; clone size: many; V gene: TRBV6-4; CDR3 DNA: TGTGCCAGCAGTGACTCCTCCGGCTATGGCTACACCTTC; CDR3 protein: CASSDSSGYGYTF
D gene: TRBD1; J gene: TRBJ1-6; clone size: NA; V gene: TRBV7-3; CDR3 DNA: TGTGCCAGCAGCCGATCCGGGACAGGGCTTTCACCCCTCCACTTT; CDR3 protein: CASSRSGTGLSPLHF
D gene: TRBD1; J gene: TRBJ1-1; clone size: many; V gene: TRBV2; CDR3 DNA: TGTGCCAGCAGTGACCCCCCGACAGGGGTGAACACTGAAGCTTTCTTT; CDR3 protein: CASSDPPTGVNTEAFF
D gene: NA; J gene: TRBJ1-5; clone size: NA; V gene: TRBV6-2/TRBV6-3; CDR3 DNA: TGTGCCAGCAGTTACGGGCGGGAAGAGACCCAGCATTTT; CDR3 protein: CASSYGREETQHF
D gene: TRBD1; J gene: TRBJ2-7; clone size: many; V gene: TRBV29-1; CDR3 DNA: TGCAGCGTTGGGACAGGCGAACTCTACGAGCAGTACTTC; CDR3 protein: CSVGTGELYEQYF
D gene: NA; J gene: TRBJ1-1; clone size: NA; V gene: TRBV7-9; CDR3 DNA: TGTGCCAGCAGCGCCTCGCTGGGGCAGGGGCTTGCTTCCACTGAAGCTTTCTTT; CDR3 protein: CASSASLGQGLASTEAFF
D gene: NA; J gene: TRBJ1-1; clone size: many; V gene: TRBV9; CDR3 DNA: TGTGCCAGCAGCGCCCTAGGATTTGAAGCTTTCTTT; CDR3 protein: CASSALGFEAFF
D gene: NA; J gene: TRBJ2-5; clone size: many; V gene: TRBV29-1; CDR3 DNA: TGCAGCGGCAAGCGTACTCAAGAGACCCAGTACTTC; CDR3 protein: CSGKRTQETQYF
D gene: NA; J gene: TRBJ2-7; clone size: many; V gene: TRBV29-1; CDR3 DNA: TGCAGCGTTGTTGGGACATCACTACGGGGGCAGTACTTC; CDR3 protein: CSVVGTSLRGQYF
D gene: NA; J gene: TRBJ2-5; clone size: NA; V gene: TRBV12-3/TRBV12-4; CDR3 DNA: TGTGCCAGCAGAGAGGACAGCCCTCAAGAGACCCAGTACTTC; CDR3 protein: CASREDSPQETQYF
D gene: TRBD2; J gene: TRBJ2-6; clone size: NA; V gene: TRBV6-5; CDR3 DNA: TGTGCCAGCAGTTATGGGGGGGGTTCTGGGGCCAACGTCCTGACTTTC; CDR3 protein: CASSYGGGSGANVLTF
D gene: NA; J gene: TRBJ1-2; clone size: NA; V gene: TRBV12-3/TRBV12-4; CDR3 DNA: TGTGCCAGCAGAACGCCAGGGAACTATGGCTACACCTTC; CDR3 protein: CASRTPGNYGYTF
D gene: NA; J gene: TRBJ1-1; clone size: NA; V gene: TRBV20-1; CDR3 DNA: TGCAGTGCTAGGGGACACACTGAAGCTTTCTTT; CDR3 protein: CSARGHTEAFF
D gene: NA; J gene: TRBJ2-7; clone size: NA; V gene: TRBV7-9; CDR3 DNA: TGTGCCAGCAGCTTAGCACGGGGCTTCGAGCAGTACTTC; CDR3 protein: CASSLARGFEQYF
D gene: NA; J gene: TRBJ1-1; clone size: NA; V gene: TRBV19; CDR3 DNA: TGTGCCAGTTGGAGGGGATGCACTGAAGCTTTCTTT; CDR3 protein: CASWRGCTEAFF
D gene: NA; J gene: TRBJ1-2; clone size: few; V gene: TRBV7-8; CDR3 DNA: TGTGCCAGCAGCTCGGGGACTGACTATGGCTACACCTTC; CDR3 protein: CASSSGTDYGYTF
D gene: NA; J gene: TRBJ1-2; clone size: NA; V gene: TRBV11-2; CDR3 DNA: TGTGCCAGCAGCTTGGCCCATGGGGACCACTCTGGAAACACCTTC; CDR3 protein: CASSLAHGDHSGNTF
D gene: TRBD1; J gene: TRBJ2-7; clone size: NA; V gene: TRBV10-3; CDR3 DNA: TGTGCCAGCAGTTACCCGGGACAGGGACCGACTAGCCTCTCGGACGAGCAGTACTTC; CDR3 protein: CASSYPGQGPTSLSDEQYF
D gene: TRBD1; J gene: TRBJ1-6; clone size: many; V gene: TRBV11-3; CDR3 DNA: TGTGCCAGCACCCGGAGTCGCCGACAGGGGGCTAATTCACCCCTCCACTTT; CDR3 protein: CASTRSRRQGANSPLHF
D gene: NA; J gene: TRBJ2-1; clone size: NA; V gene: TRBV7-6; CDR3 DNA: TGCGCCAGCAGCTTTTTGTGGAACCATGAGCAGTTCTTC; CDR3 protein: CASSFLWNHEQFF
D gene: NA; J gene: TRBJ1-1; clone size: many; V gene: TRBV5-8; CDR3 DNA: TGTGCCAGCAGCCCACCGTTGGCAGGCGAAGCTTTCTTT; CDR3 protein: CASSPPLAGEAFF
D gene: NA; J gene: TRBJ2-6; clone size: many; V gene: TRBV11-2; CDR3 DNA: TGTGCCAGCAGCTCTCTCCTACCTGGGACATATGGGGCCAACGTCCTGACTTTC; CDR3 protein: CASSSLLPGTYGANVLTF
D gene: TRBD1; J gene: TRBJ1-5; clone size: many; V gene: TRBV12-3/TRBV12-4; CDR3 DNA: TGTGCCAGCAGTTACAGGGGGAATAGCAATCAGCCCCAGCATTTT; CDR3 protein: CASSYRGNSNQPQHF
D gene: TRBD1; J gene: TRBJ1-6; clone size: NA; V gene: TRBV2; CDR3 DNA: TGTGCCAGCACGGGACAGTATAATTCACCCCTCCACTTT; CDR3 protein: CASTGQYNSPLHF
D gene: NA; J gene: TRBJ1-3; clone size: NA; V gene: TRBV15; CDR3 DNA: TGTGCCACCAGCAGAGATCGAATAAACACCATATATTTT; CDR3 protein: CATSRDRINTIYF
D gene: NA; J gene: TRBJ1-1; clone size: NA; V gene: TRBV7-7; CDR3 DNA: TGTGCGGACCGTCAGGCTGAAGCTTTCTTT; CDR3 protein: CADRQAEAFF
D gene: NA; J gene: TRBJ2-2; clone size: many; V gene: TRBV12-3/TRBV12-4; CDR3 DNA: TGTGCCAGCAGTTTCAGGGTAGGGCTGTTTTTT; CDR3 protein: CASSFRVGLFF
D gene: TRBD1; J gene: TRBJ2-5; clone size: NA; V gene: TRBV24-1; CDR3 DNA: TGTGCCACCAGTGAGAGGGGGCTTTTAGAAGAGACCCAGTACTTC; CDR3 protein: CATSERGLLEETQYF
D gene: NA; J gene: TRBJ2-7; clone size: many; V gene: TRBV15; CDR3 DNA: TGTGCCACCAGCAGACCCCGGGACGGAGGCTACGAGCAGTACTTC; CDR3 protein: CATSRPRDGGYEQYF
D gene: NA; J gene: TRBJ1-5; clone size: NA; V gene: TRBV2; CDR3 DNA: TGTGCCAGCAGCCCGCACCAGGGAGAAGAGACCCAGCATTTT; CDR3 protein: CASSPHQGEETQHF
D gene: NA; J gene: TRBJ1-5; clone size: NA; V gene: TRBV29-1; CDR3 DNA: TGCAGCGCTACGGGGCACAATCAGCCCCAGCATTTT; CDR3 protein: CSATGHNQPQHF